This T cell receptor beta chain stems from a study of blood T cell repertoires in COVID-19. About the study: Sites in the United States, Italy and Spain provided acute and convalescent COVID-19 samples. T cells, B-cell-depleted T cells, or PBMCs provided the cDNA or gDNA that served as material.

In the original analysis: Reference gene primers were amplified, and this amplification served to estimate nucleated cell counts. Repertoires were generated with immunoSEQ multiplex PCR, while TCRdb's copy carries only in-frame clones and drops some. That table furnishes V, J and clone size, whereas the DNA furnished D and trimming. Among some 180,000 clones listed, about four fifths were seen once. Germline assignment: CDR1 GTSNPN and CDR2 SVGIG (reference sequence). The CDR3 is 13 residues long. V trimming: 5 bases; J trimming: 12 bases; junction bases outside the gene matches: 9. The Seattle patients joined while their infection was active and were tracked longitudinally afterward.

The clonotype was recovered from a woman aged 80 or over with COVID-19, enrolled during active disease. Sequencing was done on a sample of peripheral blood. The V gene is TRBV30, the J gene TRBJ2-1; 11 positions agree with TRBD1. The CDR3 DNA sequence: TGTGCCTGGGCGGGGACAGGGGGTGGTGGGCAGTTCTTC. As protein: CAWAGTGGGGQFF.